Given below is one TCR beta chain in context. As yet, its antigen is unknown. Germline V gene data show CDR1 as SGHTA and CDR2 as FQGTGA. Trimming removed 6 bases from V and 4 bases from J, with 22 bases in between. The CDR3 length is 17 residues. The data derive from a study of cytomegalovirus exposure and HLA in healthy donors. Study-wide context: Most genotyped donors, around 86% of some 400, had Caucasian-associated genetic ancestry.

The primer mix had 60 Vbeta and 13 Jbeta primers. Measured with immunoSEQ multiplex PCR; TCRdb has only the in-frame clones, and not every one. The table shows 90,000 to 120,000 clones, with 75% to 85% occurring only once. General study points: According to an earlier analysis, most TCR beta V segments yielded productive rearrangements about 90% or about 30% of the time.

The source is a woman younger than 35 in good health and CMV-seronegative. Source material: PBMCs. The gene calls are TRBV7-3 and TRBJ2-1, with D uncertain. CDR3 sequence: CASSRVPSSGRYNEQFF. Written as DNA, the CDR3 is TGTGCCAGCAGTCGGGTACCCTCCTCCGGCCGGTACAATGAGCAGTTCTTC.